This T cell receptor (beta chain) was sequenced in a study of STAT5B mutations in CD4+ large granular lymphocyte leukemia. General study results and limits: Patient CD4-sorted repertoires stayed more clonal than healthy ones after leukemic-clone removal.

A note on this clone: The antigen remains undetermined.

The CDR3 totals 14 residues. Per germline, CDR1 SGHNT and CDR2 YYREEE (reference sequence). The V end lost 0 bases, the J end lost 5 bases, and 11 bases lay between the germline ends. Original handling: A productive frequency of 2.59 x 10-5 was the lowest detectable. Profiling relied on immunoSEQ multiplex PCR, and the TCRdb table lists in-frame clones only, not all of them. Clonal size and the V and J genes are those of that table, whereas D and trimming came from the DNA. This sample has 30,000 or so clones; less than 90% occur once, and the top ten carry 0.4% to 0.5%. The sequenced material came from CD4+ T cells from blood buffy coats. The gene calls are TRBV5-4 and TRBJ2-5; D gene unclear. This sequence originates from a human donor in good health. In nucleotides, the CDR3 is TGTGCCAGCAGCTTGGCCCTCGCAGAGGAGACCCAGTACTTC. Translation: CASSLALAEETQYF. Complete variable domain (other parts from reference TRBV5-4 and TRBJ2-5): ETGVTQSPTHLIKTRGQQVTLRCSSQSGHNTVSWYQQALGQGPQFIFQYYREEENGRGNFPPRFSGLQFPNYSSELNVNALELDDSALYLCASSLALAEETQYFGPGTRLLVL.